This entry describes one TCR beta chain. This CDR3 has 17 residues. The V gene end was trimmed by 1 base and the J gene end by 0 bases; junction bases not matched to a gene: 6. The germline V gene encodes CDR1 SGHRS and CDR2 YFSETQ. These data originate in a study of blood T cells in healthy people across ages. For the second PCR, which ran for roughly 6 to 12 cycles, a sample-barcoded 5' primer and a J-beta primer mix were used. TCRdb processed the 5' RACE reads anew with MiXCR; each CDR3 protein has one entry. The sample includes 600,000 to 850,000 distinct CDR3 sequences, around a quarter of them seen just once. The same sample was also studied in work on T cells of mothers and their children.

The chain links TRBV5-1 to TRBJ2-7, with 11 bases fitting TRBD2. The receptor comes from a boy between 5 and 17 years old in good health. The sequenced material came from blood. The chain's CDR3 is CASSLLRTSGSSYEQYF. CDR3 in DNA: TGCGCCAGCAGCTTGCTGAGAACTAGCGGGAGCTCCTACGAGCAGTACTTC.